What follows is one TCR beta chain and its context. The sample comes from a study of early T cells in non-severe SARS-CoV-2 infection. A single record per CDR3 protein comes from TCRdb applying MiXCR to the 5' RACE reads. This sample yields roughly 62,000 distinct CDR3 sequences, of which 6% to 8.5% are seen a single time; approximately 3.1% belongs to the top ten. Trimming took 3 bases from V and 7 from J, leaving 10 bases between them. Germline assignment: CDR1 MNHEY and CDR2 SMNVEV (reference sequence). The length of the CDR3 is 13 residues. The material sequenced was whole blood. The origin of this receptor is an adult who was a healthcare worker with PCR-confirmed SARS-CoV-2 infection or an uninfected control (not recorded which). The chain has TRBV27 and TRBJ2-1; tentatively, D is TRBD1 (5 bases). This CDR3 is CASSFLQGNEQFF. The CDR3, as DNA: TGTGCCAGCAGTTTTCTCCAGGGAAATGAGCAGTTCTTC.